The rows below give T cell receptor beta chains drawn from one sample of a study of cytomegalovirus exposure and HLA in healthy donors. TCRdb's table, derived via immunoSEQ multiplex PCR, lists solely in-frame clones and lacks some. The table has roughly 120,000 clones, roughly four fifths seen once. Source material: PBMCs. These receptors all come from a man aged 50-59 years in good health and CMV-seronegative. Each CDR3 is given with its conserved first and last residue. The D gene is left open where the match is weak. Clone size is given for some rows only: seen once, a few or many times, or a class if the clone is expanded.

j_call: TRBJ2-7
d_call: -
clone_size: -
v_call: TRBV9
cdr3_nt: TGTGCCAGCAGCGTGGGGCAGGGGACCTACGAGCAGTACTTC
cdr3_aa: CASSVGQGTYEQYF

j_call: TRBJ2-5
d_call: TRBD1
clone_size: few
v_call: TRBV28
cdr3_nt: TGTGCCAGCAGTCCAGGACAGGGGGCAATAGAGACCCAGTACTTC
cdr3_aa: CASSPGQGAIETQYF

j_call: TRBJ2-3
d_call: TRBD2
clone_size: -
v_call: TRBV6-6
cdr3_nt: TGTGCCAGCAGTTACTCCCAGGCGGGGGGGACAGATACGCAGTATTTT
cdr3_aa: CASSYSQAGGTDTQYF

j_call: TRBJ2-7
d_call: TRBD2
clone_size: -
v_call: TRBV5-6
cdr3_nt: TGTGCCAGCAGCTTAGGGCCAGGAGGGAGGGGATACGAGCAGTACTTC
cdr3_aa: CASSLGPGGRGYEQYF

j_call: TRBJ2-7
d_call: TRBD1
clone_size: -
v_call: TRBV7-9
cdr3_nt: TGTGCCAGCAGCCCAACAGACAGGGGAACTCCCTACGAGCAGTACTTC
cdr3_aa: CASSPTDRGTPYEQYF

j_call: TRBJ1-5
d_call: TRBD1
clone_size: -
v_call: TRBV6-1
cdr3_nt: TGTGCCAGCGTTTCCGGGACAGGGGGCGTTCAGCCCCAGCATTTT
cdr3_aa: CASVSGTGGVQPQHF

j_call: TRBJ2-3
d_call: -
clone_size: -
v_call: TRBV5-5
cdr3_nt: TGTGCCAGCAGCCTGTTAGGTCGGGTTTGGACAGATACGCAGTATTTT
cdr3_aa: CASSLLGRVWTDTQYF

j_call: TRBJ1-1
d_call: -
clone_size: -
v_call: TRBV5-4
cdr3_nt: TGTGCCAGCAGCCCGGACAGCCACCGTTGTGAAGCTTTCTTT
cdr3_aa: CASSPDSHRCEAFF

j_call: TRBJ2-7
d_call: -
clone_size: -
v_call: TRBV7-9
cdr3_nt: TGTGCCAGCAGCTTAGATTTCGCAGGTTCCTACGAGCAGTACTTC
cdr3_aa: CASSLDFAGSYEQYF

j_call: TRBJ1-1
d_call: TRBD1
clone_size: -
v_call: TRBV27
cdr3_nt: TGTGCCAGCAGTTTGCGGGACAGGGGCCTTACTGAAGCTTTCTTT
cdr3_aa: CASSLRDRGLTEAFF

j_call: TRBJ1-1
d_call: -
clone_size: -
v_call: TRBV5-1
cdr3_nt: TGCGCCAGCAGCCTCGGGGGAGGATGGGAAGCTTTCTTT
cdr3_aa: CASSLGGGWEAFF

j_call: TRBJ1-5
d_call: -
clone_size: -
v_call: TRBV7-8
cdr3_nt: TGTGCCAGCAGCATTCATGGACAGCACCTCAATCAGCCCCAGCATTTT
cdr3_aa: CASSIHGQHLNQPQHF

j_call: TRBJ1-3
d_call: -
clone_size: -
v_call: TRBV6-5
cdr3_nt: TGTGCCAGCAGCCCCGCGGGGGGCGCTGGAAACACCATATATTTT
cdr3_aa: CASSPAGGAGNTIYF

j_call: TRBJ2-3
d_call: TRBD2
clone_size: -
v_call: TRBV9
cdr3_nt: TGTGCCAGCAGCGAGAACGGGGGGTATAGCACAGATACGCAGTATTTT
cdr3_aa: CASSENGGYSTDTQYF

j_call: TRBJ1-1
d_call: -
clone_size: -
v_call: TRBV18
cdr3_nt: TGTGCCAGCTCACCACAGAGGTATGGCAACACTGAAGCTTTCTTT
cdr3_aa: CASSPQRYGNTEAFF

j_call: TRBJ2-5
d_call: TRBD2
clone_size: -
v_call: TRBV28
cdr3_nt: TGTGCCAGCAAAAGCGGGGGCAATCATCAAGAGACCCAGTACTTC
cdr3_aa: CASKSGGNHQETQYF

j_call: TRBJ2-2
d_call: -
clone_size: -
v_call: TRBV4-1
cdr3_nt: TGCGCCAGCAGCCTCAACCTCTTCAGGGGAATGGACACCGGGGAGCTGTTTTTT
cdr3_aa: CASSLNLFRGMDTGELFF

j_call: TRBJ2-5
d_call: TRBD2
clone_size: -
v_call: TRBV9
cdr3_nt: TGTGCCAGCAGCGAGAGCGGGGGGGCCCAAGAGACCCAGTACTTC
cdr3_aa: CASSESGGAQETQYF

j_call: TRBJ2-1
d_call: -
clone_size: few
v_call: TRBV7-7
cdr3_nt: TGTGCCAGCAGCTTAGGGCTAGCGCCCAATGAGCAGTTCTTC
cdr3_aa: CASSLGLAPNEQFF

j_call: TRBJ2-2
d_call: TRBD2
clone_size: -
v_call: TRBV7-2
cdr3_nt: TGTGCCAGCAGCTTCCCTAGCGGGCTCTGGGAGCTGTTTTTT
cdr3_aa: CASSFPSGLWELFF

j_call: TRBJ1-6
d_call: -
clone_size: -
v_call: TRBV6-1
cdr3_nt: TGTGCCAGCAGTGAAGAAACAGGAGGGAATTCACCCCTCCACTTT
cdr3_aa: CASSEETGGNSPLHF

j_call: TRBJ1-2
d_call: TRBD1
clone_size: few
v_call: TRBV5-1
cdr3_nt: TGCGCCAGCAGCCAAGACAGGGAGCTCTATGGCTACACCTTC
cdr3_aa: CASSQDRELYGYTF

j_call: TRBJ2-5
d_call: TRBD2
clone_size: -
v_call: TRBV28
cdr3_nt: TGTGCCAGCAGTGAAGCGGGGGCTCTACGAGAGACCCAGTACTTC
cdr3_aa: CASSEAGALRETQYF

j_call: TRBJ1-1
d_call: -
clone_size: -
v_call: TRBV4-1
cdr3_nt: TGCGCCAGCAGCCAAGGAGTCAAAGGGGGAGGGACTGAAGCTTTCTTT
cdr3_aa: CASSQGVKGGGTEAFF

j_call: TRBJ2-2
d_call: TRBD1
clone_size: few
v_call: TRBV18
cdr3_nt: TGTGCCAGCTCACCCGACAGGGTGAACACCGGGGAGCTGTTTTTT
cdr3_aa: CASSPDRVNTGELFF

j_call: TRBJ1-2
d_call: TRBD1
clone_size: -
v_call: TRBV9
cdr3_nt: TGTGCCAGCAGCACTCGCGGGACAGGGGGATATGGCTACACCTTC
cdr3_aa: CASSTRGTGGYGYTF

j_call: TRBJ2-2
d_call: -
clone_size: -
v_call: TRBV7-2
cdr3_nt: TGTGCCAGCAGCCAAACTAAGGCCGGGGAGCTGTTTTTT
cdr3_aa: CASSQTKAGELFF

j_call: TRBJ2-2
d_call: TRBD2
clone_size: few
v_call: TRBV29-1
cdr3_nt: TGCAGTATAGCGGGGGGTGAGGCCGGGGAGCTGTTTTTT
cdr3_aa: CSIAGGEAGELFF

j_call: TRBJ2-2
d_call: -
clone_size: once
v_call: TRBV7-6
cdr3_nt: TGTGCCAGCAGCCCCCTACCCCCCGGGATTCCCAACACCGAGGAGCTGTTTTTT
cdr3_aa: CASSPLPPGIPNTEELFF

j_call: TRBJ2-1
d_call: TRBD2
clone_size: -
v_call: TRBV7-2
cdr3_nt: TGTGCCAGCAGCTTCGGCCTAGCGGGGGGCGACAATGAGCAGTTCTTC
cdr3_aa: CASSFGLAGGDNEQFF

j_call: TRBJ2-4
d_call: -
clone_size: -
v_call: TRBV6-1
cdr3_nt: TGTGCCAGCAGTGAATTGGGAGGGGGGGCCGGAAACATTCAGTACTTC
cdr3_aa: CASSELGGGAGNIQYF

j_call: TRBJ1-6
d_call: TRBD1
clone_size: -
v_call: TRBV10-3
cdr3_nt: TGTGCCATCAGCGGAACCGGGACAGTAAATTCACCCCTCCACTTT
cdr3_aa: CAISGTGTVNSPLHF

j_call: TRBJ1-3
d_call: -
clone_size: once
v_call: TRBV9
cdr3_nt: TGTGCCAGCAGCGCCACAGGGAGTAGTGGAAACACCATATATTTT
cdr3_aa: CASSATGSSGNTIYF

j_call: TRBJ2-5
d_call: -
clone_size: -
v_call: TRBV6-6
cdr3_nt: TGTGCCAGCAGTCCCGCCGGCGTGGCCCAGGGCGAGACCCAGTACTTC
cdr3_aa: CASSPAGVAQGETQYF

j_call: TRBJ1-5
d_call: -
clone_size: once
v_call: TRBV28
cdr3_nt: TGTGCCAGCACCCCTGGGGGGGAGTCCAATCAGCCCCAGCATTTT
cdr3_aa: CASTPGGESNQPQHF

j_call: TRBJ1-1
d_call: TRBD1
clone_size: -
v_call: TRBV10-3
cdr3_nt: TGTGCCATCAGGCCGGGACAGGGGGCGGTTGGCACTGAAGCTTTCTTT
cdr3_aa: CAIRPGQGAVGTEAFF

j_call: TRBJ1-2
d_call: -
clone_size: -
v_call: TRBV21-1
cdr3_nt: TGTGCCAGCAGCAAGTTACCGGGACAGGGAAAAAACGATGGCTACACCTTC
cdr3_aa: CASSKLPGQGKNDGYTF

j_call: TRBJ1-3
d_call: -
clone_size: few
v_call: TRBV28
cdr3_nt: TGTGCCAGCGGCACAGGGTTTGGAAACACCATATATTTT
cdr3_aa: CASGTGFGNTIYF

j_call: TRBJ1-2
d_call: TRBD1
clone_size: once
v_call: TRBV19
cdr3_nt: TGTGCCAGTAGCACTACAGGGGGAGGAGGCTATGGCTACACCTTC
cdr3_aa: CASSTTGGGGYGYTF

j_call: TRBJ2-2
d_call: -
clone_size: -
v_call: TRBV4-1
cdr3_nt: TGCGCCAGCAGCCGGGGGGAGGGGGCGAACACCGGGGAGCTGTTTTTT
cdr3_aa: CASSRGEGANTGELFF

j_call: TRBJ2-3
d_call: TRBD1
clone_size: -
v_call: TRBV28
cdr3_nt: TGTGCCAGCAGGCGTACAGGGGGCACAGATACGCAGTATTTT
cdr3_aa: CASRRTGGTDTQYF

j_call: TRBJ1-2
d_call: -
clone_size: -
v_call: TRBV27
cdr3_nt: TGTGCCAGCAGTTTGAAACAGAATAACTATGGCTACACCTTC
cdr3_aa: CASSLKQNNYGYTF

j_call: TRBJ2-7
d_call: -
clone_size: -
v_call: TRBV7-9
cdr3_nt: TGTTCCTCAACTCTAGACTACGAGCAGTACTTC
cdr3_aa: CSSTLDYEQYF

j_call: TRBJ2-5
d_call: -
clone_size: once
v_call: TRBV6-1
cdr3_nt: TGTGCCAGCAGTGTGCCGGGCCAAGAGACCCAGTACTTC
cdr3_aa: CASSVPGQETQYF

j_call: TRBJ2-6
d_call: -
clone_size: -
v_call: TRBV7-6
cdr3_nt: TGTGCCAGCAGCTCGGGTTATACTGGGGCCAACGTCCTGACTTTC
cdr3_aa: CASSSGYTGANVLTF

j_call: TRBJ1-1
d_call: TRBD1
clone_size: once
v_call: TRBV28
cdr3_nt: TGTGCCAGCAGTTGGGGACAGGGTCGGGCGAACACTGAAGCTTTCTTT
cdr3_aa: CASSWGQGRANTEAFF

j_call: TRBJ2-3
d_call: TRBD1
clone_size: -
v_call: TRBV2
cdr3_nt: TGTGCCACTAAAGACAGGGGGGGCACAGATACGCAGTATTTT
cdr3_aa: CATKDRGGTDTQYF